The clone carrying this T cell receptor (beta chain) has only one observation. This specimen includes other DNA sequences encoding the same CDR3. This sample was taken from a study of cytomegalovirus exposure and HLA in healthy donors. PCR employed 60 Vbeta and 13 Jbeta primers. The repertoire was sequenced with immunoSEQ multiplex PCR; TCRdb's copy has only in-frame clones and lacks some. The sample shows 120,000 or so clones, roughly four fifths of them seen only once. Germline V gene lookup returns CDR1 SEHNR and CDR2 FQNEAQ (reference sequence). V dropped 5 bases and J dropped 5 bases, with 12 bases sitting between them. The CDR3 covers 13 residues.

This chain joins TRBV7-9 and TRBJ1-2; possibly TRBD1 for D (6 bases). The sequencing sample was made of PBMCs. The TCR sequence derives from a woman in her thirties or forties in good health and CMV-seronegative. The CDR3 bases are TGTGCCAGCAGCCCCACAGGGAATTATGGCTACACCTTC. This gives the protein CASSPTGNYGYTF.